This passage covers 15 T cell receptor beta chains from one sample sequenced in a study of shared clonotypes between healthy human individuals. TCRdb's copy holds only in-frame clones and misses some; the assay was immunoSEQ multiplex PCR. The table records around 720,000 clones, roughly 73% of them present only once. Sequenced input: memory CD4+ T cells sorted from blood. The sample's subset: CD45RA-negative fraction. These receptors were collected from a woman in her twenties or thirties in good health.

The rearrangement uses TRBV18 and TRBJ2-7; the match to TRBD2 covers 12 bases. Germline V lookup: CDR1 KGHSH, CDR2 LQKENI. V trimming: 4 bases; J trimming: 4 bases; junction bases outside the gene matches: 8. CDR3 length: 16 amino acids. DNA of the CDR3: TGTGCCAGCTCACTGACTTCTAGCGGGAGGGCTTACGAGCAGTACTTC. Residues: CASSLTSSGRAYEQYF. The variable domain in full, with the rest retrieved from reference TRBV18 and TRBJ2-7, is NAGVMQNPRHLVRRRGQEARLRCSPMKGHSHVYWYRQLPEEGLKFMVYLQKENIIDESGMPKERFSAEFPKEGPSILRIQQVVRGDSAAYFCASSLTSSGRAYEQYFGPGTRLTVT.

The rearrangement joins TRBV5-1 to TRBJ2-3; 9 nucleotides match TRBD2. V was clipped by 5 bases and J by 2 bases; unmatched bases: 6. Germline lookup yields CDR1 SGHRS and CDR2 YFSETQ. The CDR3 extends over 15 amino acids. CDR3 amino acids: CASRARTSVTDTQYF. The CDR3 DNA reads TGCGCCAGCAGGGCACGGACTAGCGTCACAGATACGCAGTATTTT. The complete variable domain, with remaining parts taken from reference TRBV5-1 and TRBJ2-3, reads KAGVTQTPRYLIKTRGQQVTLSCSPISGHRSVSWYQQTPGQGLQFLFEYFSETQRNKGNFPGRFSGRQFSNSRSEMNVSTLELGDSALYLCASRARTSVTDTQYFGPGTRLTVL.

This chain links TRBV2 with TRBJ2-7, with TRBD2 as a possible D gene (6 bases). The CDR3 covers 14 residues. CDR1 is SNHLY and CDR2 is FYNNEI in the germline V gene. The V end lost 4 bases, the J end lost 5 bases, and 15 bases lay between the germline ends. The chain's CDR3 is CASSVGASVDEQYF. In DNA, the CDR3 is TGTGCCAGCAGTGTGGGTGCTAGCGTCGACGAGCAGTACTTC.

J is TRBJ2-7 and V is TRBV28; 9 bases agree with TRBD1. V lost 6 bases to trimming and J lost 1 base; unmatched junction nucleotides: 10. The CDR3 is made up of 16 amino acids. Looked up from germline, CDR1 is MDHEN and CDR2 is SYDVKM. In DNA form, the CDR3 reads TGTGCCAGCAGACCTACCGGGACAGGGATATCCTACGAGCAGTACTTC. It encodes CASRPTGTGISYEQYF.

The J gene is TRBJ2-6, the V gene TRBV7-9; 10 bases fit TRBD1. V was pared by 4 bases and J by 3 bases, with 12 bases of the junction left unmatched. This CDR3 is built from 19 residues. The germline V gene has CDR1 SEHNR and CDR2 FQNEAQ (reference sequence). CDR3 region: CASSSRSGTGVDGANVLTF. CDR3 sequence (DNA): TGTGCCAGCAGCTCCCGTAGCGGGACAGGGGTGGATGGGGCCAACGTCCTGACTTTC.

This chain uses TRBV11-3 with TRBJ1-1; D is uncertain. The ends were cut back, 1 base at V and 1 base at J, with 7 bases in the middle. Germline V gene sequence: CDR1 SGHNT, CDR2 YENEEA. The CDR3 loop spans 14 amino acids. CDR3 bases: TGTGCCAGCAGCTTAGTGGCAGGGAACACTGAAGCTTTCTTT. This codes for CASSLVAGNTEAFF. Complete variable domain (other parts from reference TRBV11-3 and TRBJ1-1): EAGVVQSPRYKIIEKKQPVAFWCNPISGHNTLYWYLQNLGQGPELLIRYENEEAVDDSQLPKDRFSAERLKGVDSTLKIQPAELGDSAVYLCASSLVAGNTEAFFGQGTRLTVV.

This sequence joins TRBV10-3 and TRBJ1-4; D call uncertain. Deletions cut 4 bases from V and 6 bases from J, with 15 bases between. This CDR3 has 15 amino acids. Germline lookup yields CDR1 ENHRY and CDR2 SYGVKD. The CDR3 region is CAISVSGPPDEKLFF. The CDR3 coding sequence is TGTGCCATCAGTGTTTCCGGCCCGCCCGATGAAAAACTGTTTTTT.

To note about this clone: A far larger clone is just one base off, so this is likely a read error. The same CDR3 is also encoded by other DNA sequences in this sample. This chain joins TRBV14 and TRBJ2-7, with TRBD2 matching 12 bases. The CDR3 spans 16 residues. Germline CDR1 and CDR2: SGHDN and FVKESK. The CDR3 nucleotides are TGTGCCAGCAGCCCGAACCGACTAGCGGGAGCGGACGAGCAGTACTTT. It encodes CASSPNRLAGADEQYF.

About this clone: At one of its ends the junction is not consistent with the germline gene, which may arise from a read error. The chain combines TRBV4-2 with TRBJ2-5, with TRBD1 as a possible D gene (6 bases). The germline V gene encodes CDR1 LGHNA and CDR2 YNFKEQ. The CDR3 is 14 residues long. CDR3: CASSLSGVQVTQYF. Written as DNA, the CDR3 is TGTGCCAGCAGCTTATCAGGGGTACAAGTGACCCAGTACTTC.

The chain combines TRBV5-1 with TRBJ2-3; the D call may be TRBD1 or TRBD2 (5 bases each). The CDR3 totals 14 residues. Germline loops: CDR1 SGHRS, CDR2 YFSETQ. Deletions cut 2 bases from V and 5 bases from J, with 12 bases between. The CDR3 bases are TGCGCCAGCAGCTTAACCGGGACGATAGATACGCAGTATTTT. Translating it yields CASSLTGTIDTQYF.

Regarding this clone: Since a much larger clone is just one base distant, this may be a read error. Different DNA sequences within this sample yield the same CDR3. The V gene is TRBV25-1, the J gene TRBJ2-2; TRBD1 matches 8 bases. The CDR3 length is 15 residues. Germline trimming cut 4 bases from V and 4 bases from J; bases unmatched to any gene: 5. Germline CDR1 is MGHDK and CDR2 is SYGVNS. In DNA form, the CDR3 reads TGTGCCAGCAGTGCCGGGACAGGAGGCACCGGGGAGCTGTTTTTT. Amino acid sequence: CASSAGTGGTGELFF.

The CDR3 here is CASTQNSNQPQHF. CDR3 bases: TGTGCCAGCACGCAGAATAGCAATCAGCCCCAGCATTTT. This chain connects TRBV2 to TRBJ1-5; D remains ambiguous. This CDR3 spans 13 amino acids. Between the trimmed V and J ends, which lost 7 bases and 0 bases, there was a span of 7 bases. Looked up from germline, CDR1 is SNHLY and CDR2 is FYNNEI. Drawing the rest from reference TRBV2 and TRBJ1-5, the complete variable domain is EPEVTQTPSHQVTQMGQEVILRCVPISNHLYFYWYRQILGQKVEFLVSFYNNEISEKSEIFDDQFSVERPDGSNFTLKIRSTKLEDSAMYFCASTQNSNQPQHFGDGTRLSIL.

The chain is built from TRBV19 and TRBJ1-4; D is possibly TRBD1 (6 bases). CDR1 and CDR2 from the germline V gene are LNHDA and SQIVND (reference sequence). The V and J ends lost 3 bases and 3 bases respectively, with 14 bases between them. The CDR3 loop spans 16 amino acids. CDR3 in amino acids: CASSIRSGTPNEKLFF. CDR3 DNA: TGTGCCAGTAGTATCAGATCCGGGACACCTAATGAAAAACTGTTTTTT.

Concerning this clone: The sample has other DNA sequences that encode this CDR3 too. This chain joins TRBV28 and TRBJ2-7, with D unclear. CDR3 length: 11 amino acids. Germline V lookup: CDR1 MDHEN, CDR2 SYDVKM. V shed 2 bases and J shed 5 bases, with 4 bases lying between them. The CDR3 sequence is CASSLRNEQYF. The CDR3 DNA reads TGTGCCAGCAGTTTAAGAAACGAGCAGTACTTC. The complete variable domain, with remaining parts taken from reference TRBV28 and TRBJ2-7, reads DVKVTQSSRYLVKRTGEKVFLECVQDMDHENMFWYRQDPGLGLRLIYFSYDVKMKEKGDIPEGYSVSREKKERFSLILESASTNQTSMYLCASSLRNEQYFGPGTRLTVT.

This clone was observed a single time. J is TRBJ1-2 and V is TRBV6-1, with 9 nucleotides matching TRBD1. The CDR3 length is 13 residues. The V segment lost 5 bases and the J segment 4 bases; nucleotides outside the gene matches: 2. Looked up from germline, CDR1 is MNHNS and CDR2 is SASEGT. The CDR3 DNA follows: TGTGCCAGCAGTTCGGGACAGGGCTATGGCTACACCTTC. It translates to CASSSGQGYGYTF.